What follows are 7 T cell receptor beta chains derived from one specimen sequenced in a study of cytomegalovirus exposure and HLA in healthy donors (dated by TCRdb to 2015 to 2018). Libraries were made using the immunoSEQ multiplex PCR assay. For the multiplex PCR, a mixture combining 60 forward primers for TCR Vbeta segments and 13 reverse primers for TCR Jbeta segments was used. TCRdb re-hosts the immuneACCESS table, in-frame sequences only. Its copies lack some clones; in the studies checked, an unresolved V gene accounts for under half of them, and the cause for the rest is not known. Across this sample there are over 150,000 clones, with approximately 80% seen only once. Of the sample, 9.5% to 10% is held by the ten largest clones. Source material: PBMCs. Every receptor here comes from a man aged 18 to 30 in good health and CMV-seropositive.

The gene calls are TRBV13 and TRBJ1-1; a weak D match, TRBD1 (5 bases). V lost 0 bases and J 6 bases, leaving 11 bases between the germline ends. The CDR3 covers 14 residues. Germline CDR1 is PRHDT and CDR2 is FYEKMQ (reference sequence). The CDR3: CASSLGREIPEAFF. The CDR3 DNA follows: TGTGCCAGCAGCTTAGGCAGGGAAATCCCTGAAGCTTTCTTT.

The chain employs TRBV7-6 and TRBJ2-3, with TRBD2 matching 11 bases. Germline lookup yields CDR1 SGHVS and CDR2 FNYEAQ. Trimming at V came to 4 bases and at J to 0 bases, leaving 6 bases not matched to a gene. This CDR3 is 17 amino acids long. CDR3: CASSSKTSGISTDTQYF. CDR3 nucleotides: TGTGCCAGCAGCTCAAAGACTAGCGGGATTAGCACAGATACGCAGTATTTT.

V usage is TRBV21-1 and J usage is TRBJ1-1. TRBV21-1 represents a pseudogene. This CDR3 comprises 12 residues. The CDR3 coding sequence is TGTGCCAGCACCCTCCTAATCACTGAAGCTTTCTTT. Translating it yields CASTLLITEAFF.

The chain employs TRBV7-7 and TRBJ1-4, with 8 bases lining up with TRBD1. Per germline, CDR1 SSHAT and CDR2 FNYEAQ (reference sequence). The CDR3 sequence is 15 residues long. J was trimmed by 8 bases and V by 5 bases; bases with no gene match: 10. The CDR3 coding sequence is TGTGCCAGCAGCCCGTCGGACAGGGAAGGAGAAAAACTGTTTTTT. It is translated as CASSPSDREGEKLFF.

This clone came up a few times. The CDR3 reads CASSPLGTRRVNTEAFF. DNA for the CDR3: TGTGCCAGCAGCCCTCTGGGGACTCGAAGAGTGAACACTGAAGCTTTCTTT. This chain joins TRBV14 and TRBJ1-1; a weak D match, TRBD1 (5 bases). Germline CDR1 reads SGHDN; CDR2 reads FVKESK. The CDR3 runs to 17 residues. The V gene lost 4 bases and the J gene lost 0 bases, with 18 bases spanning the gap. The variable domain in full, with the rest retrieved from reference TRBV14 and TRBJ1-1, is EAGVTQFPSHSVIEKGQTVTLRCDPISGHDNLYWYRRVMGKEIKFLLHFVKESKQDESGMPNNRFLAERTGGTYSTLKVQPAELEDSGVYFCASSPLGTRRVNTEAFFGQGTRLTVV.

The V call is TRBV5-1, the J call TRBJ1-3; D gene uncertain. V gave up 0 bases and J gave up 0 bases, with 10 bases separating them. The CDR3 covers 16 residues. CDR1 is SGHRS, CDR2 YFSETQ, per germline. The CDR3 DNA sequence: TGCGCCAGCAGCTTGGGGGCCAGCACCTCTGGAAACACCATATATTTT. Amino acid sequence: CASSLGASTSGNTIYF.

This clone showed up just once. This chain uses TRBV11-2 with TRBJ2-1; D remains ambiguous. Trimming took off 3 bases at V and 9 bases at J, with 12 bases between the two ends. Germline V gene lookup returns CDR1 SGHAT and CDR2 FQNNGV. CDR3 length: 13 residues. Here the CDR3 DNA reads TGTGCCAGCAGCTTCGGTTTAGTCGGTGAGCAGTTCTTC. Its protein product is CASSFGLVGEQFF.